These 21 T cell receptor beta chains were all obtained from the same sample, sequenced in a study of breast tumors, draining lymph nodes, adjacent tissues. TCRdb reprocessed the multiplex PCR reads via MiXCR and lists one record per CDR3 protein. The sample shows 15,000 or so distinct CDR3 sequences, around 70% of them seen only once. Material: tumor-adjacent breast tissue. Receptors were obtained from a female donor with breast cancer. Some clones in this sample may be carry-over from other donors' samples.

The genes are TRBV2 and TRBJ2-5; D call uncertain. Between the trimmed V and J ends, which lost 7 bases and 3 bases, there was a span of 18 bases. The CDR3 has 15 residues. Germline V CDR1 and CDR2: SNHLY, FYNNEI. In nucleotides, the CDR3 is TGTGCCAGCAAGCAAGGGTCGATACCTAAAGAGACCCAGTACTTC. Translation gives CASKQGSIPKETQYF. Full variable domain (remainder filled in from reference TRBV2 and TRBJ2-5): EPEVTQTPSHQVTQMGQEVILRCVPISNHLYFYWYRQILGQKVEFLVSFYNNEISEKSEIFDDQFSVERPDGSNFTLKIRSTKLEDSAMYFCASKQGSIPKETQYFGPGTRLLVL.

DNA for the CDR3: TGCAGTGCTAGAGTACAGGGGGAGGGCAATCAGCCCCAGCATTTT. Protein product: CSARVQGEGNQPQHF. The chain has TRBV20-1 and TRBJ1-5; 8 bases match TRBD1. Unmatched junction bases numbered 4, after V lost 1 base and J lost 2 bases. Germline CDR1 DFQATT, CDR2 SNEGSKA (reference sequence). The CDR3 loop spans 15 amino acids.

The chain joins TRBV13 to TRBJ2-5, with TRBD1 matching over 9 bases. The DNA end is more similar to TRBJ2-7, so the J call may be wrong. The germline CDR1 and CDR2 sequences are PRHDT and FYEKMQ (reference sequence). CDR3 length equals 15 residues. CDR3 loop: CASSLGRDRDYEQYF. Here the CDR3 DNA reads TGTGCCAGCAGCTTAGGCCGGGACAGGGACTACGAGCAGTACTTC.

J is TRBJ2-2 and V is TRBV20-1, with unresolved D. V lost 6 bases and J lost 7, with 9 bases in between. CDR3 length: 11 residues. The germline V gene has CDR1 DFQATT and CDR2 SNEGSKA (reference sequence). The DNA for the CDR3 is TGCAGTGCCCCATTAGGCGGGGAGCTGTTTTTT. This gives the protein CSAPLGGELFF.

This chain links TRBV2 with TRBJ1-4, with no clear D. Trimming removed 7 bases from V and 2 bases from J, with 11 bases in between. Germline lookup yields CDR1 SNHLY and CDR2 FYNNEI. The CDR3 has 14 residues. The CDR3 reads CASTLLGTNEKLFF. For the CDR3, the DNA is TGTGCCAGCACACTGTTGGGGACTAATGAAAAACTGTTTTTT.

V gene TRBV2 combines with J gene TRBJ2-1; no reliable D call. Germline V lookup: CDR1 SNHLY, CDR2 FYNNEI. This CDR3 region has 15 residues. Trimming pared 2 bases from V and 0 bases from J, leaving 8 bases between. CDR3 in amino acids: CASSERSSSYNEQFF. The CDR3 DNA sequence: TGTGCCAGCAGTGAACGAAGCAGCTCCTACAATGAGCAGTTCTTC. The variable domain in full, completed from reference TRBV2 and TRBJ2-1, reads EPEVTQTPSHQVTQMGQEVILRCVPISNHLYFYWYRQILGQKVEFLVSFYNNEISEKSEIFDDQFSVERPDGSNFTLKIRSTKLEDSAMYFCASSERSSSYNEQFFGPGTRLTVL.

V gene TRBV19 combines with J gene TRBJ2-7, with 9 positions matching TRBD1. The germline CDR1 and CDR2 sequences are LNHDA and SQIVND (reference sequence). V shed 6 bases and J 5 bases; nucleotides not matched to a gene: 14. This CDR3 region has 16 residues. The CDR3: CASSRRTGTGGHEQYF. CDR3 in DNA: TGTGCCAGTAGCCGAAGGACGGGTACAGGGGGCCACGAGCAGTACTTC.

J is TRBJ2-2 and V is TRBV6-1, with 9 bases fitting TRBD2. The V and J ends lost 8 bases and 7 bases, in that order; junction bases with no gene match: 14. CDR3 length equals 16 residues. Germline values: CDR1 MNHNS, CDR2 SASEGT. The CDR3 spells CASGRNSGRTGGELFF. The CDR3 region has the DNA TGTGCCAGCGGTCGAAATAGCGGGAGAACGGGCGGGGAGCTGTTTTTT.

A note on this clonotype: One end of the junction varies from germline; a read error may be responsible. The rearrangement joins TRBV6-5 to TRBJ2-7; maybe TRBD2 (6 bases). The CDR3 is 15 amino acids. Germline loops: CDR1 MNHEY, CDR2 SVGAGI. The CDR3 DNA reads TGTGCCAGCAGTTATAGCGGAGGGAGCTCCGACGAGCAGTACTTC. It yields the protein CASSYSGGSSDEQYF.

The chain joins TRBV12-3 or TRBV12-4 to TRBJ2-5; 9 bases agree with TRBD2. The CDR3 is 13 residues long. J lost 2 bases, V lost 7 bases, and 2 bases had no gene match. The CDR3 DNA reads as TGTGCCAGCACGCTAGCGGGACAAGAGACCCAGTACTTC. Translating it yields CASTLAGQETQYF.

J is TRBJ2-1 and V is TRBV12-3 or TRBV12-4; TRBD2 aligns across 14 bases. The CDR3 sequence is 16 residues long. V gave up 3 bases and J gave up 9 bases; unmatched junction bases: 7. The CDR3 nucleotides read TGTGCCAGCAGTTTCAGTTTGACTAGCGGGAGGGGTGAGCAGTTCTTC. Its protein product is CASSFSLTSGRGEQFF.

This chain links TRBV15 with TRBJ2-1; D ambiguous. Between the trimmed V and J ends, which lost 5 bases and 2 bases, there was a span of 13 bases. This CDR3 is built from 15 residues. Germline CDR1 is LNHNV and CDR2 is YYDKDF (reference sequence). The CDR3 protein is CATSARRDAYNEQFF. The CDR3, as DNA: TGTGCCACCAGCGCTAGGAGAGACGCCTACAATGAGCAGTTCTTC.

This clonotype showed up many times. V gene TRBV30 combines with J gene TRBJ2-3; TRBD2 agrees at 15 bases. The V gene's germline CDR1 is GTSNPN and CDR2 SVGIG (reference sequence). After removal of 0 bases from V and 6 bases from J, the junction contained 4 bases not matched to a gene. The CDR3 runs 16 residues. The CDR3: CAWSVGLAGGPDTQYF. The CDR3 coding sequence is TGTGCCTGGAGTGTAGGACTAGCGGGAGGGCCCGATACGCAGTATTTT.

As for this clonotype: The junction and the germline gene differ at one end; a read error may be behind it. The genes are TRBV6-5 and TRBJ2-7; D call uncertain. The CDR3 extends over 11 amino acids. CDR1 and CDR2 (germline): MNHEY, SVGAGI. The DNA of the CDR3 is TGTGCCAGCAGTGACTCCTACGAGCAGTACTTC. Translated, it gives CASSDSYEQYF.

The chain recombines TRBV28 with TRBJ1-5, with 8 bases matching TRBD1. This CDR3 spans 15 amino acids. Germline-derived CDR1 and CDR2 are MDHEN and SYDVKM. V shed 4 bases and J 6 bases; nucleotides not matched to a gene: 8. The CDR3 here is CASSSGQGSSQPQHF. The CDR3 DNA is TGTGCCAGCAGTTCCGGACAGGGAAGTAGTCAGCCCCAGCATTTT.

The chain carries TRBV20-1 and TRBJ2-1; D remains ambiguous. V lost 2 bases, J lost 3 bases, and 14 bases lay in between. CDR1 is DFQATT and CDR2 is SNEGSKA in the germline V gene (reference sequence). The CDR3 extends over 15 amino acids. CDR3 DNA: TGCAGTGCTAGAAGTATTAGTCTCAGCTACAATGAGCAGTTCTTC. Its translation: CSARSISLSYNEQFF.

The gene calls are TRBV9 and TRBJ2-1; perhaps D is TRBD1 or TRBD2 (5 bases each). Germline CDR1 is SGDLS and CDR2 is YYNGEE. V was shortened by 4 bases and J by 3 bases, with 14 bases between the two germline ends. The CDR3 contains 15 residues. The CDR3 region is CASSTQGAYYNEQFF. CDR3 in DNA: TGTGCCAGCAGCACCCAGGGAGCCTACTACAATGAGCAGTTCTTC.

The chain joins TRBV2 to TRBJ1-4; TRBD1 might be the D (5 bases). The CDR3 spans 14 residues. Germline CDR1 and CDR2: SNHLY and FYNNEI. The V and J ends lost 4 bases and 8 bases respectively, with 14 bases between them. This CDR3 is CASSGGSNNEKLFF. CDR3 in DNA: TGTGCCAGCAGTGGGGGCAGTAATAACGAAAAACTGTTTTTT.

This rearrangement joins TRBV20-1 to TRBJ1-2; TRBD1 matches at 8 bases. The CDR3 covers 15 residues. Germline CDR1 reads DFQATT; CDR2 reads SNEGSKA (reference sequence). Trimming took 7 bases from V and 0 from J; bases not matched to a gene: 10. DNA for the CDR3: TGCAGTGTAGATGATCCGGGACAGGCTAACTATGGCTACACCTTC. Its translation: CSVDDPGQANYGYTF.

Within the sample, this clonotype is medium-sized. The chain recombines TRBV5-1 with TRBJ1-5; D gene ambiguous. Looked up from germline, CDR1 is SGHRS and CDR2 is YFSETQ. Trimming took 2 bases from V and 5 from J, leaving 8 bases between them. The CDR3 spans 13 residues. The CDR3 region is CASSFDGDQPQHF. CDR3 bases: TGCGCCAGCAGCTTTGACGGAGATCAGCCCCAGCATTTT.

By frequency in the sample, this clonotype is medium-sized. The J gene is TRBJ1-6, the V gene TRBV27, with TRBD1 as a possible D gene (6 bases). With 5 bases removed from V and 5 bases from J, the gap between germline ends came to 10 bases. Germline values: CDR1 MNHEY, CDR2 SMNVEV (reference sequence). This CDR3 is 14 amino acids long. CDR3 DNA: TGTGCCAGCAGTATACAGGGACATAATTCACCCCTCCACTTT. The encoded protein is CASSIQGHNSPLHF.